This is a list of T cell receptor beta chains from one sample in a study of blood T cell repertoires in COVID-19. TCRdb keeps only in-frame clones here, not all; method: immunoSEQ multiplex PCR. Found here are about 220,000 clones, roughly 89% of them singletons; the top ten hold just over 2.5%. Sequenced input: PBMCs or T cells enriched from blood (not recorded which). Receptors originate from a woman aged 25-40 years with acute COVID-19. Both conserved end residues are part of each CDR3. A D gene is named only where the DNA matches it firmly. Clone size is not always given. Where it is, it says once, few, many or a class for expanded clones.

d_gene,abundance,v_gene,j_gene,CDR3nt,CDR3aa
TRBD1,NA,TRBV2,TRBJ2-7,TGTGCCAGCAGTCCAGGGGGCGGCAGCTCCTACGAGCAGTACTTC,CASSPGGGSSYEQYF
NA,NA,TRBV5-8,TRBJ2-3,TGTGCCAGCAGCTCGGGGAGGCGGGGGCAGTATTTT,CASSSGRRGQYF
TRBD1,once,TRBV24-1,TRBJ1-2,TGTGCCACCAGTGAAATAGTTGACAGGGGCAAGTATGGCTACACCTTC,CATSEIVDRGKYGYTF
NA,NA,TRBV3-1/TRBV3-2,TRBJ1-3,TGTGCCAGCAGCCGGGACAACTCTGGAAACACCATATATTTT,CASSRDNSGNTIYF
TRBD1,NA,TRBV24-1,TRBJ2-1,TGTGCCATCTTAAGGGGGGGGACAGGGCTCAATGAGCAGTTCTTC,CAILRGGTGLNEQFF
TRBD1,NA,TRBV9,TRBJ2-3,TGTGCCAGCAGCGAGTCCCTCACAGGGGGAGGAACAGATACGCAGTATTTT,CASSESLTGGGTDTQYF
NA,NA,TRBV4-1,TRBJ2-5,TGCGCCAGCAGCCAAGAGGGACAACAAGAGACCCAGTACTTC,CASSQEGQQETQYF
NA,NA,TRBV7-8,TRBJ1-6,TGTGCCAGCAGCTACTACCGGAGCTCCTATAATTCACCCCTCCACTTT,CASSYYRSSYNSPLHF
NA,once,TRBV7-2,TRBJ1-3,TGTGCCAGCAGCTTCGCGTTGGGAAACACCATATATTTT,CASSFALGNTIYF
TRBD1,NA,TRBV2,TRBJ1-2,TGTGCCAGCCCCCCAGGACAGGGATTGGGCTACACCTTC,CASPPGQGLGYTF
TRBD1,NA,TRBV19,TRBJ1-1,TGTGCCAGTAGCCCTGGACAGGTCCGAGCCGCGAACACTGAAGCTTTCTTT,CASSPGQVRAANTEAFF
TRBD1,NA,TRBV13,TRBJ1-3,TGTGCCAGCAGCTTAGGCGGTACAGGGGGCGCGAACACCATATATTTT,CASSLGGTGGANTIYF
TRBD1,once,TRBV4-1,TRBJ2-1,TGCGCCAGCAGCCAAGAACAGGGGTTTTACAATGAGCAGTTCTTC,CASSQEQGFYNEQFF
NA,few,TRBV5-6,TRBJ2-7,TGTGCCAGCAGCACAGACCTGACCTACGAGCAGTACTTC,CASSTDLTYEQYF
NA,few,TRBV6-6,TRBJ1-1,TGTGCCAGCAACCCTGGACACAGGATATTTAGGGCTTTCTTT,CASNPGHRIFRAFF
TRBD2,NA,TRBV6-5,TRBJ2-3,TGTGCCACCTCGGGGGGGCGTAAATCAGATACGCAGTATTTT,CATSGGRKSDTQYF